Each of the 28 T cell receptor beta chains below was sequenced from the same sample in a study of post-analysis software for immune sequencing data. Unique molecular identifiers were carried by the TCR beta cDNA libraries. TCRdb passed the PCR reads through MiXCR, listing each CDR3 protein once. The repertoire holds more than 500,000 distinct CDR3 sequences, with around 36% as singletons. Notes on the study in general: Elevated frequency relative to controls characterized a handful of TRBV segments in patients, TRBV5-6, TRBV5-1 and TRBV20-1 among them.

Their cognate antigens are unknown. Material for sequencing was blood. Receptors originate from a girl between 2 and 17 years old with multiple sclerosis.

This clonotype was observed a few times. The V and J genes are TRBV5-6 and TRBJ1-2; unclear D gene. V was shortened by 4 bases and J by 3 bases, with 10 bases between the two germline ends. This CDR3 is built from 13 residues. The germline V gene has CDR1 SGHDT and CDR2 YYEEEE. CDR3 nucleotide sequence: TGTGCCAGCAGCACTGACGGATACTATGGCTACACCTTC. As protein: CASSTDGYYGYTF.

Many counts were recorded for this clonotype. The CDR3 DNA follows: TGTGCCAGCAGTGCCCGGGGGGAGACCCAGTACTTC. This sequence encodes CASSARGETQYF. This chain links TRBV6-1 with TRBJ2-5; tentatively, D is TRBD2 (6 bases). CDR1 and CDR2 from the germline V gene are MNHNS and SASEGT. The CDR3 consists of 12 residues. Deletions cut 4 bases from V and 5 bases from J, with 8 bases between.

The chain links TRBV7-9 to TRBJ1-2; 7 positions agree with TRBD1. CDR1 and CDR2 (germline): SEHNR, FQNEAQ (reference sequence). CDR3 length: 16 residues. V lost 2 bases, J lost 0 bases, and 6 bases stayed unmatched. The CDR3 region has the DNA TGTGCCAGCAGCTTAATGGGGGGACAGACTAACTATGGCTACACCTTC. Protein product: CASSLMGGQTNYGYTF.

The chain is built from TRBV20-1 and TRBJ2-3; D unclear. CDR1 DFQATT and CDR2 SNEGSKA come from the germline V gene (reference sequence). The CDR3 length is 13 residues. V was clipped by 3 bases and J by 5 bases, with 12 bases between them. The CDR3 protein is CSASLSMGDTQYF. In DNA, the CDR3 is TGCAGTGCTAGCCTCAGTATGGGAGATACGCAGTATTTT.

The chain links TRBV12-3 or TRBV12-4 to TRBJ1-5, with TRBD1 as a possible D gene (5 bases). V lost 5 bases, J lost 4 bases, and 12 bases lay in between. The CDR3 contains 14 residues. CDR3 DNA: TGTGCCAGCAGTGGGGGGGGAGATAATCAGCCCCAGCATTTT. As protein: CASSGGGDNQPQHF.

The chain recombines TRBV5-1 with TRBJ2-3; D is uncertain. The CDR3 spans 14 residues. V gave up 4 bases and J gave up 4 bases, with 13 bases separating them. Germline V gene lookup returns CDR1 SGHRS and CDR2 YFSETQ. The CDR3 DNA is TGCGCCAGCAGCCCCCCCCAGACGGCAGATACGCAGTATTTT. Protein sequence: CASSPPQTADTQYF.

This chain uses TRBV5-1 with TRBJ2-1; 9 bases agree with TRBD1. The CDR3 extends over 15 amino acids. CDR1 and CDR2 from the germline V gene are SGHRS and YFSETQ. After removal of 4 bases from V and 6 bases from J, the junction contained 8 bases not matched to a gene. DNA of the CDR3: TGCGCCAGCAGCCCGGGACAGGGACCCCCCAATGAGCAGTTCTTC. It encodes CASSPGQGPPNEQFF.

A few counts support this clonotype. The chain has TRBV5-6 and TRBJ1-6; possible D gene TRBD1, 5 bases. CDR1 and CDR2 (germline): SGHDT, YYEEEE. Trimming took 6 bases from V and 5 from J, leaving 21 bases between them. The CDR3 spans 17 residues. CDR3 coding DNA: TGTGCCAGCAATTCACCCTCTTCGTCGGGGGATAATTCACCCCTCCACTTT. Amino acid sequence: CASNSPSSSGDNSPLHF.

The CDR3 nucleotides read TGCAGTGCTAGTCAACAGCCGATCCCCGGGCAGTACTTC. As protein: CSASQQPIPGQYF. This sequence joins TRBV20-1 and TRBJ2-5; D is unclear. The CDR3 contains 13 residues. Trimming removed 3 bases from V and 11 bases from J, with 19 bases in between. CDR1 is DFQATT, CDR2 SNEGSKA, per germline (reference sequence).

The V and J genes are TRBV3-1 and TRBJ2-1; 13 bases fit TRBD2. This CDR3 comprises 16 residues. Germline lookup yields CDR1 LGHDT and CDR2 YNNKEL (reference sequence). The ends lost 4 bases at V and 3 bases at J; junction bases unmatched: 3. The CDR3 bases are TGTGCCAGCAGCCGAACTAGCGGGGGGGACTACAATGAGCAGTTCTTC. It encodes CASSRTSGGDYNEQFF.

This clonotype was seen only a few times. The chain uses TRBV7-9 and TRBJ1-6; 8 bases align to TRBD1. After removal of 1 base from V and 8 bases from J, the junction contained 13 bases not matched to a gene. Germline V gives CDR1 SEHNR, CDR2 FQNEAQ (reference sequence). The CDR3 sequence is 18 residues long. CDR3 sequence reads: CASSLDPSSDRVDSPLHF. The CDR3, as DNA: TGTGCCAGCAGCTTAGACCCAAGCTCGGACAGGGTTGATTCACCCCTCCACTTT.

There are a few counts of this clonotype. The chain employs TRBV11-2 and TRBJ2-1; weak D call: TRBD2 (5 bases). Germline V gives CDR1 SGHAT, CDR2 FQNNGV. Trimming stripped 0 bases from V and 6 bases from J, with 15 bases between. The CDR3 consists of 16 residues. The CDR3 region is CASSLDLNRLANEQFF. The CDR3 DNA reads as TGTGCCAGCAGCTTAGATCTAAACCGTCTAGCCAATGAGCAGTTCTTC. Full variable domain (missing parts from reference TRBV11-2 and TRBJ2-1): EAGVAQSPRYKIIEKRQSVAFWCNPISGHATLYWYQQILGQGPKLLIQFQNNGVVDDSQLPKDRFSAERLKGVDSTLKIQPAKLEDSAVYLCASSLDLNRLANEQFFGPGTRLTVL.

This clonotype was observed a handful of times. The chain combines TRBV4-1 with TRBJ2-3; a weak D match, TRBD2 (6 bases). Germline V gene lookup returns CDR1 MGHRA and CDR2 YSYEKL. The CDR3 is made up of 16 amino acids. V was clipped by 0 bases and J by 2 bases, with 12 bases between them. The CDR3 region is CASSQEWGVATDTQYF. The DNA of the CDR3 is TGCGCCAGCAGCCAAGAATGGGGGGTCGCCACAGATACGCAGTATTTT.

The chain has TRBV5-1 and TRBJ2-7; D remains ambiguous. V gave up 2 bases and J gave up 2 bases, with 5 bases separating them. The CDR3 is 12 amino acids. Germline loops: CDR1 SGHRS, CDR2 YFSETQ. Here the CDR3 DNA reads TGCGCCAGCAGCTTTGGAGCCTACGAGCAGTACTTC. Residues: CASSFGAYEQYF.

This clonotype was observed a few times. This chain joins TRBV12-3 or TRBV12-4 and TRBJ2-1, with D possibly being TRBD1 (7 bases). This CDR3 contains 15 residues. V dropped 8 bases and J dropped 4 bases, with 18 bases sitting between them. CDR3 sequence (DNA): TGTGCCAGCGGGGAGGACAGGCTCCTTTACAATGAGCAGTTCTTC. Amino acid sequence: CASGEDRLLYNEQFF.

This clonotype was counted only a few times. CDR3 DNA: TGTGCCAGCAGTGAAGGTCTCTCTGGGGCCAACGTCCTGACTTTC. It is translated as CASSEGLSGANVLTF. The chain combines TRBV6-1 with TRBJ2-6; D unclear. Trimming took off 1 base at V and 0 bases at J, with 4 bases between the two ends. The CDR3 totals 15 residues. CDR1 MNHNS and CDR2 SASEGT come from the germline V gene.

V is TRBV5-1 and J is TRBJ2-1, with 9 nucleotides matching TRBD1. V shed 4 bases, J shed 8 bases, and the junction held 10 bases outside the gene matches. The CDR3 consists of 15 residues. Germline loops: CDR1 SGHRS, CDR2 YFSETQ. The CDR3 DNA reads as TGCGCCAGCAGCCCGGGACAGGGACGTAGCGATGAGCAGTTCTTC. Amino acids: CASSPGQGRSDEQFF.

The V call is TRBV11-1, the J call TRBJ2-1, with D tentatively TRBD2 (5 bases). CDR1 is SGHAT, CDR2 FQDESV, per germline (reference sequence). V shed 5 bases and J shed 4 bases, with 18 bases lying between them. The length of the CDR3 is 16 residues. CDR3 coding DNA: TGTGCCAGCAGCCGGACGTTGAGCGGACCATACAATGAGCAGTTCTTC. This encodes CASSRTLSGPYNEQFF.

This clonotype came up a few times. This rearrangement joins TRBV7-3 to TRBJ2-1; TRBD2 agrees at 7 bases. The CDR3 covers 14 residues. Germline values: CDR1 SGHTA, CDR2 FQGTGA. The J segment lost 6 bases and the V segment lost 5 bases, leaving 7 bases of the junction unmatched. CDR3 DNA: TGTGCCAGCAGCCCAAACCCGGGGGGCAATGAGCAGTTCTTC. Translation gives CASSPNPGGNEQFF.

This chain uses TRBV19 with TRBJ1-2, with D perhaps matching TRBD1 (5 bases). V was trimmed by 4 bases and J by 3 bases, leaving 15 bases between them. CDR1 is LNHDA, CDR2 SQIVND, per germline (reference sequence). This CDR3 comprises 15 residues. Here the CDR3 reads CASSTYTGSDYGYTF. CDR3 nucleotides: TGTGCCAGTAGTACGTACACAGGATCCGACTATGGCTACACCTTC.

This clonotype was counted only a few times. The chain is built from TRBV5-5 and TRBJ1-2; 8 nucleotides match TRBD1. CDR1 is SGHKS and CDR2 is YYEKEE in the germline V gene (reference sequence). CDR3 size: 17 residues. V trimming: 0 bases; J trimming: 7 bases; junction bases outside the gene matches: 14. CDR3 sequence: CASSLAISPQGAGGYTF. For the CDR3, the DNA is TGTGCCAGCAGCTTGGCCATCTCTCCGCAGGGGGCGGGTGGCTACACCTTC.

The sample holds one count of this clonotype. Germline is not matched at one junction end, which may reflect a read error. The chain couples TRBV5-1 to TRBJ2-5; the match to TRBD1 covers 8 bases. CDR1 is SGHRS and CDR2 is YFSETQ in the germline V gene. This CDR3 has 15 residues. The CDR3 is CASNLAGDRRETQYF. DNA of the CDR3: TGCGCCAGCAACTTGGCCGGGGACAGGAGGGAGACCCAGTACTTC.

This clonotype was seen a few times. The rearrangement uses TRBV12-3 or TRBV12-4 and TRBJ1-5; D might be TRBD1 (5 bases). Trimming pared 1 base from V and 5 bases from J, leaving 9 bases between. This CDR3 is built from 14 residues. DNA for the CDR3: TGTGCCAGCAGTTTAGTTATAGGGGATCAGCCCCAGCATTTT. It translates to CASSLVIGDQPQHF.

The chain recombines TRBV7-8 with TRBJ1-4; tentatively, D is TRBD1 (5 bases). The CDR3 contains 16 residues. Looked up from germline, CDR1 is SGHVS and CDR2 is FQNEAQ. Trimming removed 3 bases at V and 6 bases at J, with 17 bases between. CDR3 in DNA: TGTGCCAGCAGCTTGGGGCACGGTATGGGTTATGAAAAACTGTTTTTT. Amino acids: CASSLGHGMGYEKLFF.

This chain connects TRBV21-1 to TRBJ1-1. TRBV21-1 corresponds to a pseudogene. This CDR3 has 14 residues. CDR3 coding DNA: TGTGCCAGCAGCACTGGGGACAAGAACACTGAAGCTTTCTTT. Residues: CASSTGDKNTEAFF.

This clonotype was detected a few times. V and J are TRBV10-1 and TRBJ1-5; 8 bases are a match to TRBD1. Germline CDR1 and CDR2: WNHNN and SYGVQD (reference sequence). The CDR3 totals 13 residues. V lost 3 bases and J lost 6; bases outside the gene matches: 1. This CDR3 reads CASSDTGGQPQHF. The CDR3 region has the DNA TGCGCCAGCAGTGACACAGGGGGTCAGCCCCAGCATTTT.

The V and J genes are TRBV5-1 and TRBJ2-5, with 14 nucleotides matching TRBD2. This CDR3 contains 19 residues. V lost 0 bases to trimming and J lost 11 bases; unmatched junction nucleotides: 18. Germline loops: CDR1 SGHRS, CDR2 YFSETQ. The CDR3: CASSLAPGLAGVIYNEQYF. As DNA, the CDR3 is TGCGCCAGCAGCTTGGCTCCGGGACTAGCGGGAGTGATCTACAATGAGCAGTACTTC.

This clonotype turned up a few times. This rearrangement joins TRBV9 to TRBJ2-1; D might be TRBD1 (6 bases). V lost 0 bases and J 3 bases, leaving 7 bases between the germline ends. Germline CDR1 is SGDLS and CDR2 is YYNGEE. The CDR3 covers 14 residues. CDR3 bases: TGTGCCAGCAGCGTAGGGACAGACTACAATGAGCAGTTCTTC. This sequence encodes CASSVGTDYNEQFF.